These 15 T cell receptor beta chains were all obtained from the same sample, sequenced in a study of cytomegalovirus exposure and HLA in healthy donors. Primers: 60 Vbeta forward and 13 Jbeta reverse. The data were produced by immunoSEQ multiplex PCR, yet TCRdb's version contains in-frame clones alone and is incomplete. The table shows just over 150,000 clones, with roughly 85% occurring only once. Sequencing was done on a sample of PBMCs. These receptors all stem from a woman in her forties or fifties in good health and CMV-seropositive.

This CDR3 is CASSEDSYNTEAFF. The CDR3 DNA reads TGTGCCAGCAGTGAAGACAGCTATAACACTGAAGCTTTCTTT. The chain links TRBV28 to TRBJ1-1; a weak D match, TRBD1 (5 bases). The germline V gene encodes CDR1 MDHEN and CDR2 SYDVKM. V was shortened by 5 bases and J by 2 bases, with 12 bases between the two germline ends. The length of the CDR3 is 14 residues.

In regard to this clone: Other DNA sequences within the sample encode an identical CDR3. This chain's CDR3 is CASSARAGYGYTF. The DNA for the CDR3 is TGTGCCAGCAGCGCCAGGGCGGGGTATGGCTACACCTTC. The chain employs TRBV9 and TRBJ1-2; D perhaps matches TRBD1 (5 bases). Per germline, CDR1 SGDLS and CDR2 YYNGEE. This CDR3 contains 13 residues. V lost 3 bases and J lost 5, with 11 bases in between.

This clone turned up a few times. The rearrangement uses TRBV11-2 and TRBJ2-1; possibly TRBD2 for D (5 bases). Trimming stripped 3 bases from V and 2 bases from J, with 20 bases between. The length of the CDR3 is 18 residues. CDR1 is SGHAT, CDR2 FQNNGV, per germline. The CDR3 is CASSFSSFRGPPYNEQFF. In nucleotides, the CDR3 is TGTGCCAGCAGCTTTTCCTCATTCCGGGGTCCCCCCTACAATGAGCAGTTCTTC. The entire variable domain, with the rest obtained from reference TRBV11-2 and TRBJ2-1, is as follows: EAGVAQSPRYKIIEKRQSVAFWCNPISGHATLYWYQQILGQGPKLLIQFQNNGVVDDSQLPKDRFSAERLKGVDSTLKIQPAKLEDSAVYLCASSFSSFRGPPYNEQFFGPGTRLTVL.

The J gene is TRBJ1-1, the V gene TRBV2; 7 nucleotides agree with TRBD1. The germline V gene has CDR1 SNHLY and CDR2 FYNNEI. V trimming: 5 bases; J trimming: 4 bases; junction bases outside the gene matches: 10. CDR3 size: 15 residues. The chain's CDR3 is CASSRLRQGSTEAFF. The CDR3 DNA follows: TGTGCCAGCAGTAGACTCCGACAGGGAAGCACTGAAGCTTTCTTT.

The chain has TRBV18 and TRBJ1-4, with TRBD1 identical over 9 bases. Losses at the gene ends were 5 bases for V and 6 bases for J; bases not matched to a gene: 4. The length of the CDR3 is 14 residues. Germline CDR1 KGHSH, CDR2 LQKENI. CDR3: CASSVDRGYEKLFF. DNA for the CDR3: TGTGCCAGCTCAGTGGACAGGGGATATGAAAAACTGTTTTTT.

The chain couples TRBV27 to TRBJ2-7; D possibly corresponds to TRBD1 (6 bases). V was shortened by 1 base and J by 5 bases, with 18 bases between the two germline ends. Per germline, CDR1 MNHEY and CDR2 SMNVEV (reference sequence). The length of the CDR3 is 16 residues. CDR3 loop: CASSLFSPTGGDEQYF. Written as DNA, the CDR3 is TGTGCCAGCAGTTTATTCTCCCCGACAGGCGGTGACGAGCAGTACTTC.

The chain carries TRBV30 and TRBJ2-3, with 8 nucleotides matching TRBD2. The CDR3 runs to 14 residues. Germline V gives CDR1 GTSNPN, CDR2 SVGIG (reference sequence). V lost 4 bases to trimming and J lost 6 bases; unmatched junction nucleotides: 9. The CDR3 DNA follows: TGTGCCTGGACTCGGGGACTAGGGGATGATACGCAGTATTTT. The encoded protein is CAWTRGLGDDTQYF.

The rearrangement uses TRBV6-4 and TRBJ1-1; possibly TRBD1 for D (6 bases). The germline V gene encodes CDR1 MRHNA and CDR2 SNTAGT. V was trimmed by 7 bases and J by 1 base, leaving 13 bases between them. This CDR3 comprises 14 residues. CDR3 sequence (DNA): TGTGCCAGCAAACACAGGGTCGAGAACACTGAAGCTTTCTTT. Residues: CASKHRVENTEAFF.

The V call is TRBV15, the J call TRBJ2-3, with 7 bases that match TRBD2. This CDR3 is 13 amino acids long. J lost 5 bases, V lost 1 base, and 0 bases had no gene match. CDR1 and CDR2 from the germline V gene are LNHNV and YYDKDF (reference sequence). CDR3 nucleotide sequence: TGTGCCACCAGCAGAGCGGGAGGAGATACGCAGTATTTT. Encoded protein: CATSRAGGDTQYF.

CDR3 DNA: TGTGCCAGCTCACCACCGGGCAGCAAAAACATTCAGTACTTC. Protein: CASSPPGSKNIQYF. This chain joins TRBV18 and TRBJ2-4; D uncertain. Per the germline V gene, CDR1 is KGHSH and CDR2 is LQKENI. Trimming left V 0 bases short and J 3 bases short, with 6 bases between. The CDR3 is 14 residues long.

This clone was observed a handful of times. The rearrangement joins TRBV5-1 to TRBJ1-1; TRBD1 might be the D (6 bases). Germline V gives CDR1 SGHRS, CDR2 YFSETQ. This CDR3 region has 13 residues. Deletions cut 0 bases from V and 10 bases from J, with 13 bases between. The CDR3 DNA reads TGCGCCAGCAGCTTGGCTGAACAGGGTGGAGCTTTCTTT. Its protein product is CASSLAEQGGAFF. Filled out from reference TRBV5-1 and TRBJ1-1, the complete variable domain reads KAGVTQTPRYLIKTRGQQVTLSCSPISGHRSVSWYQQTPGQGLQFLFEYFSETQRNKGNFPGRFSGRQFSNSRSEMNVSTLELGDSALYLCASSLAEQGGAFFGQGTRLTVV.

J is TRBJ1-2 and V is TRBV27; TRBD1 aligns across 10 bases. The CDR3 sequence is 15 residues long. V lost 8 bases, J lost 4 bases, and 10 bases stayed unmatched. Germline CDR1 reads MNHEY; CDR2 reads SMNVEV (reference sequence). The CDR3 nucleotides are TGTGCCAGCGCCCGCCAGGGACAGGGGATCTATGGCTACACCTTC. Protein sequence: CASARQGQGIYGYTF.

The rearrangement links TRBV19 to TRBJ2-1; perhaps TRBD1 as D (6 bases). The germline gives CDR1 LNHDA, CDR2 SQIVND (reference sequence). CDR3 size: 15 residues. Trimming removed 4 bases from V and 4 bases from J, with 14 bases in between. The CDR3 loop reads CASSRALDRYNEQFF. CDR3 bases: TGTGCCAGTAGTAGAGCACTGGACAGATACAATGAGCAGTTCTTC.

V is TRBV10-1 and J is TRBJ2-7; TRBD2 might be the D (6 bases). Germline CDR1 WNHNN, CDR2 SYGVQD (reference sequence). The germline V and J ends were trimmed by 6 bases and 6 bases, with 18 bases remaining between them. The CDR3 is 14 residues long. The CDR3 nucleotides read TGCGCCAGCAGACCAGGCAGGGCAGCGGGCGAGCAGTACTTC. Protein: CASRPGRAAGEQYF.

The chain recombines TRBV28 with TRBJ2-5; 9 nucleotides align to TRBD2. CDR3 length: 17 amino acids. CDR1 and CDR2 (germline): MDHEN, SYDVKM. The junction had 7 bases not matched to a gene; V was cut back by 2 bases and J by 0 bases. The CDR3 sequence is CASSLGSSGKYQETQYF. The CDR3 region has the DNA TGTGCCAGCAGTTTAGGTTCTAGCGGGAAATACCAAGAGACCCAGTACTTC.